This entry lists 13 T cell receptor beta chains sequenced from one sample in a study of blood T cell repertoires in COVID-19. The repertoire was sequenced with immunoSEQ multiplex PCR; TCRdb's copy has only in-frame clones and lacks some. Of about 220,000 clones listed, more than 75% are singletons. The material sequenced was peripheral blood. These receptors came from a woman aged 65 to 85 with COVID-19, enrolled during active disease.

The chain is built from TRBV5-5 and TRBJ2-1, with D tentatively TRBD1 (5 bases). The V end was cut by 0 bases, the J end by 8 bases, with 9 bases between. The length of the CDR3 is 13 residues. Germline V lookup: CDR1 SGHKS, CDR2 YYEKEE (reference sequence). The CDR3 DNA is TGTGCCAGCAGCTTGGTTAGGGGCGATGAGCAGTTCTTC. Its translation: CASSLVRGDEQFF.

The rearrangement uses TRBV30 and TRBJ1-5; D is unclear. V lost 2 bases and J 4 bases, leaving 12 bases between the germline ends. Germline V CDR1 and CDR2: GTSNPN, SVGIG (reference sequence). CDR3 length: 14 residues. CDR3 residues: CAWSSEQPNQPQHF. CDR3 DNA: TGTGCCTGGAGTTCCGAACAGCCAAATCAGCCCCAGCATTTT.

The V call is TRBV6-2 or TRBV6-3, the J call TRBJ2-1; TRBD2 might be the D (5 bases). Trimming took 2 bases from V and 8 from J, leaving 19 bases between them. This CDR3 has 16 amino acids. Germline lookup yields CDR1 MNHEY and CDR2 SVGEGT. This CDR3 is CASSYPSGKFSDEQFF. The CDR3 bases are TGTGCCAGCAGTTACCCGTCGGGAAAGTTTTCCGATGAGCAGTTCTTC.

The chain couples TRBV28 to TRBJ2-1, with 9 positions matching TRBD1. CDR3 length: 15 residues. V shed 4 bases, J shed 9 bases, and the junction held 10 bases outside the gene matches. Germline V gene data show CDR1 as MDHEN and CDR2 as SYDVKM. CDR3 residues: CASSSPGQGLGEQFF. CDR3 nucleotides: TGTGCCAGCAGTTCCCCGGGACAGGGTTTAGGTGAGCAGTTCTTC. The full variable domain, its missing parts supplied by reference TRBV28 and TRBJ2-1, is DVKVTQSSRYLVKRTGEKVFLECVQDMDHENMFWYRQDPGLGLRLIYFSYDVKMKEKGDIPEGYSVSREKKERFSLILESASTNQTSMYLCASSSPGQGLGEQFFGPGTRLTVL.

Here the CDR3 DNA reads TGTGCCAGCAGTTTAAGCAGGGGAGATAATTCACCCCTCCACTTT. It translates to CASSLSRGDNSPLHF. The V gene is TRBV28, the J gene TRBJ1-6; D might be TRBD1 (6 bases). V dropped 2 bases and J dropped 5 bases, with 10 bases sitting between them. The CDR3 extends over 15 amino acids. CDR1 MDHEN and CDR2 SYDVKM come from the germline V gene.

This clone appeared many times. The chain carries TRBV12-3 or TRBV12-4 and TRBJ1-5, with D maybe TRBD1 (5 bases). The CDR3 covers 13 residues. Trimming removed 5 bases at V and 4 bases at J, with 9 bases between. The CDR3 DNA is TGTGCCAGCAGTCGACAGAGAAATCAGCCCCAGCATTTT. As protein: CASSRQRNQPQHF.

This clone was counted at least ten times. This chain connects TRBV7-9 to TRBJ1-4; the match to TRBD1 covers 7 bases. There are 14 residues in the CDR3. Looked up from germline, CDR1 is SEHNR and CDR2 is FQNEAQ (reference sequence). V was pared by 5 bases and J by 6 bases, with 6 bases of the junction left unmatched. CDR3 protein: CASSTTGVDEKLFF. The CDR3 DNA sequence: TGTGCCAGCAGCACTACAGGGGTCGATGAAAAACTGTTTTTT. Looking up the rest from reference TRBV7-9 and TRBJ1-4 gives the full variable domain: DTGVSQNPRHKITKRGQNVTFRCDPISEHNRLYWYRQTLGQGPEFLTYFQNEAQLEKSRLLSDRFSAERPKGSFSTLEIQRTEQGDSAMYLCASSTTGVDEKLFFGSGTQLSVL.

This chain joins TRBV5-6 and TRBJ2-1; TRBD2 agrees at 8 bases. This CDR3 comprises 14 residues. The junction had 9 bases not matched to a gene; V was cut back by 6 bases and J by 7 bases. Per germline, CDR1 SGHDT and CDR2 YYEEEE. CDR3 sequence reads: CASTRLAPENEQFF. The CDR3 DNA sequence: TGTGCCAGCACGCGACTAGCGCCGGAGAATGAGCAGTTCTTC.

The genes are TRBV18 and TRBJ1-1; D perhaps matches TRBD1 (6 bases). The V end lost 4 bases, the J end lost 11 bases, and 14 bases lay between the germline ends. Germline loops: CDR1 KGHSH, CDR2 LQKENI. The CDR3 runs to 12 residues. CDR3 residues: CASSLPGTLAFF. The CDR3 region has the DNA TGTGCCAGCTCACTCCCTGGGACACTGGCTTTCTTT.

This clone was seen many times. The rearrangement joins TRBV3-1 (or the pseudogene TRBV3-2) to TRBJ2-3; the D gene is possibly TRBD1 (5 bases). Germline CDR1 LGHDT, CDR2 YNNKEL (reference sequence). This CDR3 spans 13 amino acids. The V end was cut by 4 bases, the J end by 2 bases, with 7 bases between. DNA of the CDR3: TGTGCCAGCAGCCCGACAGTCACAGATACGCAGTATTTT. This translates into CASSPTVTDTQYF.

The chain recombines TRBV6-5 with TRBJ2-3; 14 bases agree with TRBD2. The CDR3 is 16 residues long. Germline CDR1 reads MNHEY; CDR2 reads SVGAGI. Trimming took 0 bases from V and 10 from J; bases not matched to a gene: 6. The CDR3 spells CASSYSRLAGGPAQYF. The CDR3, as DNA: TGTGCCAGCAGTTACTCACGACTAGCGGGAGGGCCCGCGCAGTATTTT.

V gene TRBV12-3 or TRBV12-4 combines with J gene TRBJ1-2; no clear D gene. The CDR3 spans 9 residues. CDR3: CPLGGGYTF. The CDR3 DNA sequence: TGTCCCCTCGGAGGGGGCTACACCTTC.

The chain is built from TRBV29-1 and TRBJ2-5; D possibly corresponds to TRBD2 (5 bases). Per germline, CDR1 SQVTM and CDR2 ANQGSEA. The CDR3 extends over 13 amino acids. Trimming removed 7 bases from V and 4 bases from J, with 16 bases in between. CDR3 in amino acids: CSAAGLAGETQYF. The CDR3 region has the DNA TGCAGCGCCGCGGGCCTAGCTGGAGAGACCCAGTACTTC.